This T cell receptor (beta chain) came from a study of blood T cell repertoires in COVID-19. Study at large: COVID-19 samples, acute and convalescent, were from the United States, Italy and Spain. Nucleic acid was either cDNA or gDNA, and it came from T cells, B-cell-depleted T cells, or PBMCs.

The method was immunoSEQ multiplex PCR; TCRdb's version includes in-frame clones alone and lacks a portion of them. This table holds some 140,000 clones, around nine tenths found once. The CDR3 has 13 residues. Germline CDR1 and CDR2: SGDLS and YYNGEE. V lost 3 bases and J 9 bases, leaving 13 bases between the germline ends. This sequence originates from a man between 65 and 79 years old with active COVID-19. The sample comprised peripheral blood. The V and J genes are TRBV9 and TRBJ2-1; D gene ambiguous. The CDR3 sequence is CASSGGPEGEQFF. Written as DNA, the CDR3 is TGTGCCAGCAGCGGTGGGCCCGAAGGTGAGCAGTTCTTC.